These 29 T cell receptor beta chains share one sample of origin, sequenced in a study of tumor-infiltrating lymphocytes in primary liver carcinoma. Alongside blood RNA obtained from unsorted whole blood, germline DNA was also extracted. Making TCR beta cDNA involved approximately 530 ng total RNA and a constant-region primer. ARM-PCR, slightly modified, supplied the TCR beta libraries through three nested multiplex PCR rounds. Primers for the first two PCR rounds were TRBV1-TRBV30 forward primers and a C-beta reverse primer (around 10 cycles per round). MiXCR, applied by TCRdb to the multiplex PCR reads, yields one record per CDR3 protein. The sample consists of hundreds of thousands of distinct CDR3 sequences, less than 75% of them appearing once. The specimen was peripheral blood. Every receptor here comes from a man in his forties or fifties with primary liver carcinoma and hepatitis B virus infection.

Remarks on this clonotype: One end of the junction does not line up with germline, which may come from a read error. The V gene is TRBV7-9, the J gene TRBJ1-1; D unclear. The CDR3 totals 13 residues. The germline V gene has CDR1 SEHNR and CDR2 FQNEAQ (reference sequence). The CDR3 DNA reads as TGTGCCAGCAGCTTAGGTGAGAACCCTGAAGCTTTCTTT. It codes for CASSLGENPEAFF.

Comments on this clonotype: A read error may account for a junction end that differs from germline. This chain connects TRBV5-6 to TRBJ2-6, with TRBD1 as a possible D gene (6 bases). Germline CDR1 reads SGHDT; CDR2 reads YYEEEE. This CDR3 is 20 amino acids long. The CDR3 DNA follows: TGTGCCAGCAGCTTGGATGGGGGCGTGATTTCGAGCTCTGAGGCCAACGTCCTGACTTTC. Translated, it gives CASSLDGGVISSSEANVLTF. Looking up the rest from reference TRBV5-6 and TRBJ2-6 gives the full variable domain: DAGVTQSPTHLIKTRGQQVTLRCSPKSGHDTVSWYQQALGQGPQFIFQYYEEEERQRGNFPDRFSGHQFPNYSSELNVNALLLGDSALYLCASSLDGGVISSSEANVLTFGAGSRLTVL.

As for this clonotype: A much bigger clone sits one base away, suggesting this may be a read error. The chain joins TRBV10-3 to TRBJ1-2; 7 nucleotides line up with TRBD1. The germline V gene encodes CDR1 ENHRY and CDR2 SYGVKD. The CDR3 contains 14 residues. This CDR3 reads CSISATRGNYGYTF. The CDR3 DNA is TGTTCCATCAGTGCTACCAGGGGGAACTATGGCTACACCTTC.

Regarding this clonotype: A read error may explain this, as a much larger clone is one base away. The gene calls are TRBV12-3 or TRBV12-4 and TRBJ2-7, with D uncertain. Deletions cut 1 base from V and 5 bases from J, with 15 bases between. The CDR3 is made up of 15 amino acids. The CDR3 coding sequence is TGTGCCAGCAGTTTAGATGGCAGACCCTTAGACGAGCAGTACTTC. This translates into CASSLDGRPLDEQYF.

This clonotype was counted many times. J is TRBJ1-2 and V is TRBV6-2 or TRBV6-3; D is unresolved. Trimming cost V 0 bases and J 4 bases, with 12 bases left between them. This CDR3 is 15 amino acids long. Per germline, CDR1 MNHEY and CDR2 SVGEGT. The DNA of the CDR3 is TGTGCCAGCAGTTACTCGGGCGAACTAGGCTATGGCTACACCTTC. Protein product: CASSYSGELGYGYTF.

Points on this clonotype: Because the CDR3 is missing its conserved closing phenylalanine or tryptophan, this is likely a read error. The chain's CDR3 is CAISFGGNTDTQYL. CDR3 nucleotide sequence: TGTGCCATCAGCTTTGGCGGGAACACAGATACGCAGTATCTT. The chain is built from TRBV11-3 and TRBJ2-3; D perhaps matches TRBD2 (6 bases). Germline V gives CDR1 SGHNT, CDR2 YENEEA. This CDR3 is built from 14 residues.

This clonotype was observed once. A much larger clone differs by one base, so this may be a read error. V gene TRBV6-1 combines with J gene TRBJ2-5, with a tentative D call TRBD2 (6 bases). This CDR3 has 13 amino acids. The germline V gene has CDR1 MNHNS and CDR2 SASEGT. CDR3 DNA: TGTGCCAGAAGTGTTAGCGGTCCAGAGACCCAGTACTTC. Protein sequence: CARSVSGPETQYF.

Regarding this clonotype: A much larger clone sits a single nucleotide away, making a read error possible. The chain uses TRBV6-1 and TRBJ2-5; maybe TRBD2 (5 bases). Germline V CDR1 and CDR2: MNHNS, SASEGT. This CDR3 is built from 14 residues. V dropped 1 base and J dropped 4 bases, with 10 bases sitting between them. For the CDR3, the DNA is TGTGCCAGCAGTGAAGGAGGGTGGAGAGAGACCCAGTACTTC. Amino acids: CASSEGGWRETQYF.

Details on this clonotype: The junction departs from the called germline gene at one end, perhaps through a read error. This chain uses TRBV11-3 with TRBJ2-1; TRBD2 matches at 15 bases. Looked up from germline, CDR1 is SGHNT and CDR2 is YENEEA. The CDR3 contains 16 residues. The CDR3 loop is CDSSSGLAGGPHEQLF. The DNA of the CDR3 is TGTGACAGCAGCTCCGGACTAGCGGGAGGGCCACATGAGCAGCTCTTC. Using reference TRBV11-3 and TRBJ2-1 for the parts outside the CDR3, the full variable domain is EAGVVQSPRYKIIEKKQPVAFWCNPISGHNTLYWYLQNLGQGPELLIRYENEEAVDDSQLPKDRFSAERLKGVDSTLKIQPAELGDSAVYLCDSSSGLAGGPHEQLFGPGTRLTVL.

This rearrangement joins TRBV12-3 or TRBV12-4 to TRBJ2-7; D remains unclear. The CDR3 covers 16 residues. V lost 2 bases, J lost 1 base, and 15 bases lay in between. In DNA form, the CDR3 reads TGTGCCAGCAGTTTAAATTCTGAGCAGATTTCCTACGAGCAGTACTTC. Residues: CASSLNSEQISYEQYF.

The chain carries TRBV5-1 and TRBJ1-6; D unclear. Looked up from germline, CDR1 is SGHRS and CDR2 is YFSETQ. V was trimmed by 5 bases and J by 5 bases, leaving 8 bases between them. There are 13 residues in the CDR3. CDR3 in amino acids: CASRVTDNSPLHF. The CDR3 DNA is TGCGCCAGCAGGGTGACGGATAATTCACCCCTCCACTTT.

The V call is TRBV10-2, the J call TRBJ2-1, with 9 bases that match TRBD1. The CDR3 is made up of 13 amino acids. The junction had 4 bases not matched to a gene; V was cut back by 5 bases and J by 8 bases. The germline CDR1 and CDR2 sequences are WSHSY and SAAADI. The CDR3 DNA reads TGCGCCAGCAGTCAGACAGGGGGGGATGAGCAGTTCTTC. Amino acid sequence: CASSQTGGDEQFF.

This clonotype has a count of ten or more. The V gene is TRBV10-3, the J gene TRBJ2-7; TRBD1 might be the D (6 bases). V dropped 6 bases and J dropped 4 bases, with 10 bases sitting between them. Germline values: CDR1 ENHRY, CDR2 SYGVKD. The CDR3 spans 12 residues. Here the CDR3 DNA reads TGTGCCATCAGGGACAGCCGATACGAGCAGTACTTC. It is translated as CAIRDSRYEQYF.

With regard to this clonotype: One junction end disagrees with the germline gene, perhaps due to a read error. The chain employs TRBV4-1 and TRBJ2-7, with 8 bases aligning to TRBD2. This CDR3 contains 17 residues. Germline CDR1 and CDR2: MGHRA and YSYEKL. CDR3 protein: CASSQDILADSSYKQYF. The CDR3 nucleotides read TGCGCCAGCAGCCAAGATATACTAGCGGACAGCTCCTACAAGCAGTACTTC.

The genes are TRBV6-5 and TRBJ2-1, with D hard to call. There are 13 residues in the CDR3. Trimming took off 7 bases at V and 8 bases at J, with 15 bases between the two ends. Germline V gene lookup returns CDR1 MNHEY and CDR2 SVGAGI. The DNA for the CDR3 is TGTGCCAGCACGGCCAATTCTTACGATGAGCAGTTCTTC. Its translation is CASTANSYDEQFF.

For this clonotype: One junction end does not reproduce the germline sequence, and a read error may be involved. The V and J genes are TRBV4-2 and TRBJ2-1; 7 positions agree with TRBD2. Germline V gene sequence: CDR1 LGHNA, CDR2 YNFKEQ. CDR3 length: 15 amino acids. The CDR3 nucleotides are TGTGACAGCAGCCAAGCTAGCGGACTTCACTATGAGCAGTTCTTC. It specifies CDSSQASGLHYEQFF.

This clonotype was seen a handful of times. The chain recombines TRBV5-5 with TRBJ1-5; 7 bases fit TRBD1. CDR3 length equals 15 residues. Trimming took 0 bases from V and 6 from J; bases not matched to a gene: 6. The germline CDR1 and CDR2 sequences are SGHKS and YYEKEE (reference sequence). The CDR3 sequence: CASSLEPGGLQPQHF. The CDR3 DNA reads TGTGCCAGCAGCTTGGAGCCAGGGGGTCTTCAGCCCCAGCATTTT. Based on the CDR3 plus reference TRBV5-5 and TRBJ1-5, the full variable domain is DAGVTQSPTHLIKTRGQQVTLRCSPISGHKSVSWYQQVLGQGPQFIFQYYEKEERGRGNFPDRFSARQFPNYSSELNVNALLLGDSALYLCASSLEPGGLQPQHFGDGTRLSIL.

To note about this clonotype: The junction differs from germline at one of its ends, possibly a read error. CDR3 sequence: CTSSPGHYGRDTQYF. DNA for the CDR3: TGTACCAGCAGCCCGGGACACTACGGCAGGGATACGCAGTATTTT. The chain couples TRBV28 to TRBJ2-3; perhaps TRBD1 as D (6 bases). Per the germline V gene, CDR1 is MDHEN and CDR2 is SYDVKM. The CDR3 has 15 amino acids.

Comments on this clonotype: An end of the junction does not agree with germline; a read error may underlie this. The chain combines TRBV11-3 with TRBJ2-7, with D possibly matching TRBD1 (7 bases). Looked up from germline, CDR1 is SGHNT and CDR2 is YENEEA. This CDR3 comprises 15 residues. The chain's CDR3 is CTRALNSGGQDEQYF. The CDR3, as DNA: TGTACCAGGGCCCTAAATTCAGGGGGGCAAGACGAGCAGTATTTC.

The sample holds a few counts of this clonotype. The chain recombines TRBV12-3 or TRBV12-4 with TRBJ1-3; TRBD1 is a possible D gene (5 bases). This CDR3 comprises 15 residues. V shed 6 bases and J shed 0 bases, with 12 bases lying between them. DNA of the CDR3: TGTGCCAGCAGCCCGGGGGGATCCTCTGGAAACACCATATATTTT. Translation gives CASSPGGSSGNTIYF.

In this sample, this clonotype turned up many times. This chain connects TRBV4-2 to TRBJ2-3; tentatively, D is TRBD1 (6 bases). V was cut by 3 bases and J by 2 bases, with 12 bases left in between. The CDR3 is 15 amino acids. CDR1 and CDR2 (germline): LGHNA, YNFKEQ. In DNA form, the CDR3 reads TGTGCCAGCAGCCATGCACAGGGAGCCACAGATACGCAGTATTTT. Encoded protein: CASSHAQGATDTQYF.

This clonotype occurred many times. The chain carries TRBV6-6 and TRBJ2-3; 7 nucleotides agree with TRBD1. CDR1 is MNHNY and CDR2 is SVGAGI in the germline V gene (reference sequence). The ends lost 5 bases at V and 3 bases at J; junction bases unmatched: 5. The CDR3 contains 14 residues. DNA for the CDR3: TGTGCCAGCAGTCGACAGGGCGGGACAGATACGCAGTATTTT. This sequence encodes CASSRQGGTDTQYF.

Worth noting for this clonotype: A read error is possible here, since a much larger clone lies one base away. The V and J genes are TRBV5-4 and TRBJ1-5; no clear D gene. The germline V gene has CDR1 SGHNT and CDR2 YYREEE (reference sequence). The V end lost 5 bases, the J end lost 0 bases, and 12 bases lay between the germline ends. The length of the CDR3 is 15 residues. The CDR3 coding sequence is TGTGCCAGCAGTTTACTGGATGATAGCAATCAGCCCCAGCATTTT. Translated, it gives CASSLLDDSNQPQHF.

Concerning this clonotype: A much larger clone sits a single nucleotide away, making a read error possible. The chain is built from TRBV4-2 and TRBJ2-5; D is unresolved. This CDR3 spans 14 amino acids. The germline CDR1 and CDR2 sequences are LGHNA and YNFKEQ. The CDR3 here is CAISREKLLETQYF. CDR3 nucleotides: TGTGCCATCAGCCGAGAAAAGCTTCTGGAGACCCAGTACTTC.

Regarding this clonotype: Given the absence of the conserved phenylalanine or tryptophan at the CDR3 end, a read error is likely. The gene calls are TRBV29-1 and TRBJ1-1; D unresolved. V lost 4 bases to trimming and J lost 4 bases, with 7 bases between them. The CDR3 spans 11 residues. Germline CDR1 is SQVTM and CDR2 is ANQGSEA. CDR3 nucleotide sequence: TGCAGCGTTGTACCGGCCACTGAAGCTTTCCTT. The encoded protein is CSVVPATEAFL.

This clonotype was counted at least ten times. The chain links TRBV6-1 to TRBJ2-3; D possibly matches TRBD1 or TRBD2 (5 bases each). Germline lookup yields CDR1 MNHNS and CDR2 SASEGT. V gave up 4 bases and J gave up 10 bases, with 15 bases separating them. This CDR3 region has 13 residues. CDR3 protein: CASSAGTRVSQYF. The CDR3 DNA is TGTGCCAGCAGTGCAGGGACCCGGGTATCGCAGTATTTT.

This clonotype showed up just a few times. The chain couples TRBV4-2 to TRBJ2-6, with D possibly matching TRBD2 (6 bases). The CDR3 consists of 15 residues. Germline V gene data show CDR1 as LGHNA and CDR2 as YNFKEQ. Trimming removed 1 base at V and 4 bases at J, with 8 bases between. CDR3: CASSQGAGGANVLTF. The CDR3 coding sequence is TGTGCCAGCAGCCAAGGGGCGGGAGGGGCCAACGTCCTGACTTTC.

J is TRBJ2-5 and V is TRBV11-2; no definite D call. The CDR3 runs 11 residues. Germline CDR1 and CDR2: SGHAT and FQNNGV. The CDR3 DNA is TGTGAAAGCAGTTTGGGGGAGACCCAGTACTTC. It yields the protein CESSLGETQYF.

V is TRBV12-3 or TRBV12-4 and J is TRBJ2-5; tentatively, D is TRBD2 (6 bases). The CDR3 loop spans 13 amino acids. V shed 11 bases and J shed 5 bases, with 18 bases lying between them. CDR3 sequence (DNA): TGTGCCTGTACCCCCGGGAGTGGGGAGACCCAGTACTTC. Translation: CACTPGSGETQYF.